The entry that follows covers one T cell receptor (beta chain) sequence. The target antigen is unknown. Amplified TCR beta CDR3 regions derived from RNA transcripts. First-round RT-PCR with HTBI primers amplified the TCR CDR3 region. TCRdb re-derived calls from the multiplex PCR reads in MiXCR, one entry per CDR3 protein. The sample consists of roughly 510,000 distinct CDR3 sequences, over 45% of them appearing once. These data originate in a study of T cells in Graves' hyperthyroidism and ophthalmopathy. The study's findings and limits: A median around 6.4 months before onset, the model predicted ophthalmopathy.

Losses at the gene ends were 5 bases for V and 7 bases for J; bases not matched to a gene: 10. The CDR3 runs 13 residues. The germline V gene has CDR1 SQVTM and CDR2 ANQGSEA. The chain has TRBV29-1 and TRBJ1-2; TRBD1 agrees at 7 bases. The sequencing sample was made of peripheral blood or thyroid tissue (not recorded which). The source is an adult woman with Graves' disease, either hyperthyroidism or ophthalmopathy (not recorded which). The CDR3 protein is CSVSQRNRGGYTF. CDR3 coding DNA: TGCAGCGTTTCCCAAAGGAACAGGGGTGGCTACACCTTC.